There are a few counts of the clone carrying this TCR beta chain. The sample belongs to a study of HIV-infected patients and healthy controls. TCRdb independently ran MiXCR on the 5' RACE reads; one entry per CDR3 protein. This sample has around 64,000 distinct CDR3 sequences, with roughly a sixth found just once. The receptor was isolated from a human donor in good health. The sequencing input was CD4+ T cells from blood.

Here the CDR3 reads CAIRPTGGKMYEQYF. CDR3 nucleotide sequence: TGTGCCATCAGGCCAACAGGGGGTAAAATGTACGAGCAGTACTTC. V gene TRBV10-3 combines with J gene TRBJ2-7; 8 bases align to TRBD1. J gave up 4 bases and V 6 bases, and 11 bases lay outside the gene matches. The germline V gene encodes CDR1 ENHRY and CDR2 SYGVKD. This CDR3 region has 15 residues.